The present T cell receptor (beta chain) was sequenced within a study of shared clonotypes between healthy human individuals (dated by TCRdb to the early 2020s). About the investigation overall: The cohort included a few men and a couple of women between 18 and 49 years of age. For each donor, CD4 naive and CD4 memory were each run on three plates, CD8 naive on two plates, and CD8 memory on one plate. To estimate repertoire size and how much clonotype sharing occurs between individuals, the study deeply sequenced the blood TCR repertoires of about 5 healthy adults. Libraries were prepared and TCR repertoires were sequenced by different laboratories using diverse techniques, in order to increase sequencing depth and limit assay-specific biases. Between about 0.8 and 9 billion PBMCs per donor were obtained by leukapheresis.

As for this clone: The antigen it binds to is not known. Per-nucleotide qualities are absent, and no much larger clonotype sits a single base away.

Donors were healthy HIV-negative adults with no recently reported acute infections or vaccinations. Every donor was a Caucasian adult residing in Nashville, Tennessee, USA. CD4+ T cells were enriched by magnetic negative selection, after which naive cells were positively selected on CD45RA and the negative fraction was taken as the memory subset. Blood was collected by leukapheresis, and PBMCs were isolated by Ficoll-Histopaque density gradient centrifugation and then cryopreserved in liquid nitrogen vapor phase. Purity and quantity of every magnetically sorted T cell population were checked by analytical flow cytometry. Each sorted fraction had its genomic DNA isolated and then quantified by UV absorbance on a Nanodrop 2000c. The study at large found these results: Rarefaction of sorted-subset datasets indicated incomplete sequencing despite the large sequencing depth. Pairwise subsampling led to the expectation that sequencing depth would affect the degree of clonotype sharing among donors. Clonotypes shared by all four sorted-subset donors showed higher generation probabilities than non-shared clonotypes. Only blood was sampled, and tissue TCR repertoires likely differ from those in blood. Across a few donors, about 5.2% of naive CD4, around 3.5% of naive CD8, around 2.1% of memory CD4, and 0.3% to 0.45% of memory CD8 clonotypes were shared. Larger estimated clonotype richness was generally found for naive subsets than for memory subsets. The small number of donors limited the genetic and exposure-history diversity represented.

TCR CDR3 regions were amplified from genomic DNA by multiplex PCR using the deep immunoSEQ assay. Extracted genomic DNA from each cell subset was distributed evenly across all wells of several immunoSEQ 96-well plates, and each plate was treated as a replicate. Each replicate PCR for sorted subsets received approximately 220 ng genomic DNA, equal to tens of thousands of T cell genomes. Purified libraries were quantified with a Qubit 3.0 fluorometer, sized on a Bioanalyzer 2100, and re-quantified with the KAPA Library Quantification kit. A separate single-read 150-cycle Illumina NextSeq 550 flow cell was used to sequence each immunoSEQ 96-well plate. Under the source paper's analysis protocol: Because the immunoSEQ output included only junctional sequences and no quality scores, the filtering could not be the same as the filtering used for full-length reads. Sequences were annotated with PyIR, a Python wrapper for IgBLAST v1.9, using IMGT germline references to assign V/J genes and CDR3. Reads with weak V/J assignments (E-value above 1e-6), missing CDR3, stop codons, out-of-frame junctions, or ambiguous translated residues were removed. V3J clonotypes were defined as sequences sharing an identical inferred V gene, J gene, and CDR3 amino acid sequence. Percentage overlap between repertoires was computed as shared unique clonotypes divided by the size of the smaller repertoire. Three approaches were used to assess repertoire richness: RTK rarefaction, the Chao1 estimator, and Recon v2.1 estimates of unobserved clonotypes. For all TCRbeta clonotypes obtained by the gDNA method from a few donors, generation probabilities were computed with OLGA. TCRdb's version of the immuneACCESS table is confined to in-frame rearrangements and falls short of the full clone set. An unresolved V gene accounts for under half of the shortfall where checked; the remainder is of unknown origin. V, J and clone size derive from that table, while D and trimming were established from the DNA sequence. The sample table lists a few million clones, roughly 93% of them with a count of one. The leading ten clones occupy 0.39% of the sample.

V drops 8 bases and J drops 12 bases, leaving 17 bases in between. The CDR3 numbers 12 residues from cysteine through phenylalanine. Of the read, only the CDR3 DNA is kept; its 36 bases are in frame from base 1. CDR1 and CDR2 are drawn from the germline V gene: MDHEN, SYDVKM. Sequences were obtained from naive CD4+ T cells from PBMCs. What this sample's cell subset or site label stands for: CD45RA+ positively selected. The sequence derives from a man between 18 and 29 years old in good health. Some clones in this sample may be carry-over from other donors' samples. The V gene is TRBV28 and the J gene is TRBJ2-1; there is no confident call for the D gene. The CDR3 corresponds to CASEFPTKGQFF. Here is the DNA: TGTGCCAGCGAGTTTCCGACCAAAGGGCAGTTCTTC.